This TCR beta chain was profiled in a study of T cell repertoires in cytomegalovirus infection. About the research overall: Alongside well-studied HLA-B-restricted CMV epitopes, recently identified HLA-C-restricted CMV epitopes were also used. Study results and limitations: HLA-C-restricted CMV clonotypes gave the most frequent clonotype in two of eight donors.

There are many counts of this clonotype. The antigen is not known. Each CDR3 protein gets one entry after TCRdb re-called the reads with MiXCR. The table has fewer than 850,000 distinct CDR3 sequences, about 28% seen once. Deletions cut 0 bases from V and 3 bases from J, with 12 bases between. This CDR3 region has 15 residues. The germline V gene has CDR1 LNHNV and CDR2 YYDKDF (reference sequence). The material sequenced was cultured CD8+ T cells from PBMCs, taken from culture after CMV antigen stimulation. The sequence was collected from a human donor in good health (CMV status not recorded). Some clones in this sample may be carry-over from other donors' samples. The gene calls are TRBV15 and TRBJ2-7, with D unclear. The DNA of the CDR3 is TGTGCCACCAGCAGAGATCAGTCAACCTTCTACGAGCAGTACTTC. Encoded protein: CATSRDQSTFYEQYF. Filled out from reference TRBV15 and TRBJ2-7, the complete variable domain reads DAMVIQNPRYQVTQFGKPVTLSCSQTLNHNVMYWYQQKSSQAPKLLFHYYDKDFNNEADTPDNFQSRRPNTSFCFLDIRSPGLGDTAMYLCATSRDQSTFYEQYFGPGTRLTVT.